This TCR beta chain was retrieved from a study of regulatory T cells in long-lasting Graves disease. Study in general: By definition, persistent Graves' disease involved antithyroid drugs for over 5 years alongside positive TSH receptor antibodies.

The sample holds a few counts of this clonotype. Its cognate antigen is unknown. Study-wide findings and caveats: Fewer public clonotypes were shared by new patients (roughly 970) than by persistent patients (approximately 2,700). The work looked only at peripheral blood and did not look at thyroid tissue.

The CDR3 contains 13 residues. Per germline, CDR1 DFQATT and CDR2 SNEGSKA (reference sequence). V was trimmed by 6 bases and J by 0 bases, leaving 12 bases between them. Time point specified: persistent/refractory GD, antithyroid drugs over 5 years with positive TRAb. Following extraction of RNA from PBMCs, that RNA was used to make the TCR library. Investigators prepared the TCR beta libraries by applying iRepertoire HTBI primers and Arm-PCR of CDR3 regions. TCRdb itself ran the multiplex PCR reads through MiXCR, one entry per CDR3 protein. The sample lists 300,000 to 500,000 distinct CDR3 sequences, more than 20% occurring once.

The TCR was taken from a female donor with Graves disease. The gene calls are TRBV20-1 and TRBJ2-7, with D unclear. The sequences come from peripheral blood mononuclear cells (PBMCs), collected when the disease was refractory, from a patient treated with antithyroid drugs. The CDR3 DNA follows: TGCAGTGCCTGGCAGCCCTCCTCCTACGAGCAGTACTTC. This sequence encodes CSAWQPSSYEQYF.